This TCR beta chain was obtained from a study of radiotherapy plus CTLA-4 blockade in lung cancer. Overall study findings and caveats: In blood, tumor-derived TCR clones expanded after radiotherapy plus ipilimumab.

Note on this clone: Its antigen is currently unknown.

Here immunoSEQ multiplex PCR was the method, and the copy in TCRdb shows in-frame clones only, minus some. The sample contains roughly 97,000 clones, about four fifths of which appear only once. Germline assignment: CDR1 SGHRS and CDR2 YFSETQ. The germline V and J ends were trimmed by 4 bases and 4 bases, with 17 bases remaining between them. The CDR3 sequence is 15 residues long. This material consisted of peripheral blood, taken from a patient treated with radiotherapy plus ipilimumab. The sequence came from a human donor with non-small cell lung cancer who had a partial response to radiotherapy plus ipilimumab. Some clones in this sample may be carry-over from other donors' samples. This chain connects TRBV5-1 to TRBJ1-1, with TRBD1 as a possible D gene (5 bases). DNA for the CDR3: TGCGCCAGCAGCCCCAGTGGGACGGAGGGCACTGAAGCTTTCTTT. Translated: CASSPSGTEGTEAFF.